This T cell receptor (beta chain) was documented in a study of technical replicates of blood from several donors. Generated by immunoSEQ multiplex PCR, the TCRdb table keeps only in-frame clones and is missing some. The top ten clones hold about 0.27% of a sample with some 80,000 clones, about 91% of them seen once. Trimming at V came to 2 bases and at J to 4 bases, leaving 5 bases not matched to a gene. The CDR3 consists of 14 residues. Germline V gives CDR1 SGHDT, CDR2 YYEEEE. The TCR was taken from a human donor in good health. What was sequenced was T cells isolated from PBMCs. The V gene is TRBV5-6, the J gene TRBJ1-2; 7 nucleotides line up with TRBD1. The DNA for the CDR3 is TGTGCCAGCAGCTTTGGGACAGATTTCTATGGCTACACCTTC. It specifies CASSFGTDFYGYTF.